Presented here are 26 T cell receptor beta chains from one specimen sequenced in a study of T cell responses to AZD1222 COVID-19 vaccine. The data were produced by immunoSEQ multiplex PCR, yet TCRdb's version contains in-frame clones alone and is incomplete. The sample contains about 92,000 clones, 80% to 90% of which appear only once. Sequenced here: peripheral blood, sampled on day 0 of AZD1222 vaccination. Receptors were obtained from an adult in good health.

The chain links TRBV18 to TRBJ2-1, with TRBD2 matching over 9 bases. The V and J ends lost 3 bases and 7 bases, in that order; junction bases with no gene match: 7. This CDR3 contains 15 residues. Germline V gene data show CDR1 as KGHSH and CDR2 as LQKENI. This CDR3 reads CASSPGTSGSNEQFF. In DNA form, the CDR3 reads TGTGCCAGCTCACCCGGCACTAGCGGGTCTAATGAGCAGTTCTTC.

CDR3 DNA sequence: TGTGCCAGCAGCTTGGGGTCCGGGACGCCCTCCTACGAGCAGTACTTC. It encodes CASSLGSGTPSYEQYF. The V call is TRBV5-4, the J call TRBJ2-7; tentatively, D is TRBD1 or TRBD2 (5 bases each). The CDR3 covers 16 residues. CDR1 is SGHNT, CDR2 YYREEE, per germline (reference sequence). The V gene lost 0 bases and the J gene lost 0 bases, with 13 bases spanning the gap.

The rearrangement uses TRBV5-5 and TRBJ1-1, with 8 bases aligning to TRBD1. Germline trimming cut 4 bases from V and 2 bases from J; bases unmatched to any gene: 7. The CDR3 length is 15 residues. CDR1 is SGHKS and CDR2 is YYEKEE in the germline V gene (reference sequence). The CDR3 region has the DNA TGTGCCAGCAGCCTTACAGGGGGAGTAAACACTGAAGCTTTCTTT. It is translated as CASSLTGGVNTEAFF.

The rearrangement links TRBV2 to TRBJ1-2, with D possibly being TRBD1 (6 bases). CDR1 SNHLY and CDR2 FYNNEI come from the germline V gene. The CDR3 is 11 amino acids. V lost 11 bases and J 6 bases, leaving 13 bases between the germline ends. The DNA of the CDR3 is TGTGCCCTCTACAGGGCCGATGGCTACACCTTC. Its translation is CALYRADGYTF.

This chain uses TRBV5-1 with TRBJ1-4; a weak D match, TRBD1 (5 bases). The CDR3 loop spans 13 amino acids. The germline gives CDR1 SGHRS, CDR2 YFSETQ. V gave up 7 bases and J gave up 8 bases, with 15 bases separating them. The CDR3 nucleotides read TGCGCCAGCCGGGGGGGTTCGAACGAAAAACTGTTTTTT. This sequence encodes CASRGGSNEKLFF.

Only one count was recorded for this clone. CDR3 region: CASSFETEAFF. CDR3 coding DNA: TGTGCCAGCAGTTTCGAGACTGAAGCTTTCTTT. The V and J genes are TRBV6-5 and TRBJ1-1; D not resolved. The V end was cut by 4 bases, the J end by 5 bases, with 5 bases between. This CDR3 has 11 residues. CDR1 is MNHEY, CDR2 SVGAGI, per germline.

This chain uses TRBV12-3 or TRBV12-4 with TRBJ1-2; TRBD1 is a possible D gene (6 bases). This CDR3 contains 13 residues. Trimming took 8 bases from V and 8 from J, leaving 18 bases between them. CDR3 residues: CASLSTGLRGYTF. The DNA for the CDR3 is TGTGCCAGCCTCAGTACAGGGTTAAGGGGCTACACCTTC.

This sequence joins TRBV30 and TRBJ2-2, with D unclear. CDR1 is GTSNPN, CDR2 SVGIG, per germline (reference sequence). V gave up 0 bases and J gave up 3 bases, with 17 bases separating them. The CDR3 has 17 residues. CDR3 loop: CAWSVYLQRPDTGELFF. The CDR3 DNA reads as TGTGCCTGGAGTGTATACCTACAGCGCCCGGACACCGGGGAGCTGTTTTTT.

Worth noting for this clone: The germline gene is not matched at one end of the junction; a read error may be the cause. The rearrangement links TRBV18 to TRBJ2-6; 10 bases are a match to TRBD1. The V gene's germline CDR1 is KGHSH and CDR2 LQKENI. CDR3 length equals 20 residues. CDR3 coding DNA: TGTCCCAGCCCCCCACGACAGGGGGCCTCTAGCGCTTCGGGGGCCAACGTCCTGACTTTC. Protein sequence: CPSPPRQGASSASGANVLTF. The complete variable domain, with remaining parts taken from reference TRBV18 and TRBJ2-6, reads NAGVMQNPRHLVRRRGQEARLRCSPMKGHSHVYWYRQLPEEGLKFMVYLQKENIIDESGMPKERFSAEFPKEGPSILRIQQVVRGDSAAYFCPSPPRQGASSASGANVLTFGAGSRLTVL.

As DNA, the CDR3 is TGTGCCAGCTCACCCTTGGAAGGGCCGGGTGGCTACACCTTC. Amino acid sequence: CASSPLEGPGGYTF. The chain has TRBV18 and TRBJ1-2; D is unclear. The V and J ends lost 3 bases and 7 bases respectively, with 15 bases between them. This CDR3 comprises 14 residues. Germline CDR1 reads KGHSH; CDR2 reads LQKENI.

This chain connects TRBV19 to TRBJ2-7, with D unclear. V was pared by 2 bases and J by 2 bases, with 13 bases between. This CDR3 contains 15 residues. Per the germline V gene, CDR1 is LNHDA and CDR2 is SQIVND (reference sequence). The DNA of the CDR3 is TGTGCCAGTAGTATAACACTCCAGCCCACCTACGAGCAGTACTTC. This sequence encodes CASSITLQPTYEQYF.

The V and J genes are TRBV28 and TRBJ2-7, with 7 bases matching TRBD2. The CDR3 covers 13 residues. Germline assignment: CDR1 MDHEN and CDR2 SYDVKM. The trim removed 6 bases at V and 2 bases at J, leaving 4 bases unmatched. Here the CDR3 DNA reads TGTGCCAGCAGCAGGGACTACCCCTACGAGCAGTACTTC. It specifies CASSRDYPYEQYF.

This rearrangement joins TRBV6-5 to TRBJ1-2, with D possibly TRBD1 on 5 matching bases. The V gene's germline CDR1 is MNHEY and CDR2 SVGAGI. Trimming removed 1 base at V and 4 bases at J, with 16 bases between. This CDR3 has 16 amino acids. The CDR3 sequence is CASSYFQGSNVYGYTF. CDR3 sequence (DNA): TGTGCCAGCAGTTACTTTCAGGGAAGTAATGTCTATGGCTACACCTTC.

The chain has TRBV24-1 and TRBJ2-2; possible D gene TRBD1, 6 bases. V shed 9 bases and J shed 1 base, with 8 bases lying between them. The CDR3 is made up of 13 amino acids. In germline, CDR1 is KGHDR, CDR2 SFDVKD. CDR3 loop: CATEDRNTGELFF. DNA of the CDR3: TGTGCCACCGAGGACAGGAACACCGGGGAGCTGTTTTTT.

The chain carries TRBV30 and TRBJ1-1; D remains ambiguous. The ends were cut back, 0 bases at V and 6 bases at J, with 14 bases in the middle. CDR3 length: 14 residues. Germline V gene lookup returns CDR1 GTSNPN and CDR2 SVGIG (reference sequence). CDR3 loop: CAWSVGRWVAEAFF. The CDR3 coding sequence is TGTGCCTGGAGTGTAGGCCGATGGGTGGCTGAAGCTTTCTTT.

CDR3 region: CSVESRAGTEAFF. CDR3 coding DNA: TGCAGCGTTGAAAGCAGGGCGGGCACTGAAGCTTTCTTT. J is TRBJ1-1 and V is TRBV29-1, with a weak D call TRBD1 (5 bases). Trimming took 2 bases from V and 4 from J, leaving 11 bases between them. Per germline, CDR1 SQVTM and CDR2 ANQGSEA. The CDR3 has 13 amino acids.

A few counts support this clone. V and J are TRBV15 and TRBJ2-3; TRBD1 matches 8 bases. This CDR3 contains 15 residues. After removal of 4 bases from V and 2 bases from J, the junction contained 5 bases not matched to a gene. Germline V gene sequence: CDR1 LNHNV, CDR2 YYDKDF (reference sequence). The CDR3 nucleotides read TGTGCCACCAGCACCGGGGACAGGACCACAGATACGCAGTATTTT. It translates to CATSTGDRTTDTQYF.

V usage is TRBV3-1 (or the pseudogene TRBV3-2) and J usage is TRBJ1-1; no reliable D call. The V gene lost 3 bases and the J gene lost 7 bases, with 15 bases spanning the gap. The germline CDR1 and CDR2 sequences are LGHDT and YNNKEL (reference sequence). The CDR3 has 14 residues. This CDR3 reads CASSHHGSKFEAFF. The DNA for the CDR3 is TGTGCCAGCAGCCATCATGGGAGTAAGTTTGAAGCTTTCTTT.

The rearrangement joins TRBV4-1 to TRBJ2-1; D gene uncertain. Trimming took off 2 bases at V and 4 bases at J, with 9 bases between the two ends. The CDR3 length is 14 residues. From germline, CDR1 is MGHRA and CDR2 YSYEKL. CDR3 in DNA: TGCGCCAGCAGCCAAATCAATCTTTACAATGAGCAGTTCTTC. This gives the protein CASSQINLYNEQFF.

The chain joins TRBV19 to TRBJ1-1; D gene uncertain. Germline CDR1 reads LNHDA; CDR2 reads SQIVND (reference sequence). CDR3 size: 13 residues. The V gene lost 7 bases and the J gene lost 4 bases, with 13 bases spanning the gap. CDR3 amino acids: CASNSVTITEAFF. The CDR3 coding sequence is TGTGCCAGTAACTCAGTGACGATCACTGAAGCTTTCTTT.

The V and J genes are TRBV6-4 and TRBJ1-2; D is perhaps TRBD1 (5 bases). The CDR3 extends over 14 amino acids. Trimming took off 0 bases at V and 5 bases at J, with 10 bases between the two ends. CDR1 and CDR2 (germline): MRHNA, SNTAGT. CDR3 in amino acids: CASSDSGTGYGYTF. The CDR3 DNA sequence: TGTGCCAGCAGTGACTCGGGGACTGGGTATGGCTACACCTTC.

In nucleotides, the CDR3 is TGTGCCAGCAGCTTGGCGGGGGGCGTAAATGGCTACACCTTC. It yields the protein CASSLAGGVNGYTF. The gene calls are TRBV5-6 and TRBJ1-2; weak D call: TRBD1 (6 bases). The CDR3 is 14 amino acids. The ends were cut back, 0 bases at V and 6 bases at J, with 12 bases in the middle. CDR1 is SGHDT and CDR2 is YYEEEE in the germline V gene.

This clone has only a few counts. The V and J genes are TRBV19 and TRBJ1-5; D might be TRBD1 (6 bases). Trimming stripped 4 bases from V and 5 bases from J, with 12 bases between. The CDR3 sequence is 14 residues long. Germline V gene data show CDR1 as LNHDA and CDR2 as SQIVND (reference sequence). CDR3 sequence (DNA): TGTGCCAGTAGTAGGGGGCAGGAGTATCAGCCCCAGCATTTT. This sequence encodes CASSRGQEYQPQHF.

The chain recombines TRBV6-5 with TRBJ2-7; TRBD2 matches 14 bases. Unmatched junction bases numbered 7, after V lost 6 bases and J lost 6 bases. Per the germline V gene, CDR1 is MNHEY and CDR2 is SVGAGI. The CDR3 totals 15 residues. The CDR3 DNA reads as TGTGCCAGCAGGGGGGGACTAGCGGGAGTACGCGAGCAGTACTTC. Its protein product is CASRGGLAGVREQYF.

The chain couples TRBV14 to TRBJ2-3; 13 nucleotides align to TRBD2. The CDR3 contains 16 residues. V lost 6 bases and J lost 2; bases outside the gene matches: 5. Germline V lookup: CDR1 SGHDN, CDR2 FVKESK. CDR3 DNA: TGTGCCAGCAGAGGGACTAGCGGGATCTTCACAGATACGCAGTATTTT. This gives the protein CASRGTSGIFTDTQYF.

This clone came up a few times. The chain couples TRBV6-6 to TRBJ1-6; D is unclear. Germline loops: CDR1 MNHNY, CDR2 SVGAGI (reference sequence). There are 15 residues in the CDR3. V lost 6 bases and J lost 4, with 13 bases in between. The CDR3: CASSSSGRYNSPLHF. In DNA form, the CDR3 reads TGTGCCAGCAGCTCCTCCGGACGGTATAATTCACCCCTCCACTTT.